These 8 T cell receptor beta chains were all obtained from the same sample, sequenced in a study of human T cells and chemical hapten exposure. TCRdb re-derived calls from the RACE reads in MiXCR, one entry per CDR3 protein. The data hold about 140,000 distinct CDR3 sequences, with 12% observed a single time. As to time point: patch test 2, 6 weeks after DPC sensitization. Regarding treatment: therapeutic diphenylcyclopropenone sensitization with weekly scalp DPC. This sample comprised whole blood, obtained in connection with sensitization to the hapten diphenylcyclopropenone (DPC). The source is a woman in her 50s with alopecia areata. Some clones in this sample may be carry-over from other donors' samples.

V gene TRBV29-1 combines with J gene TRBJ2-1, with 11 bases that match TRBD2. The CDR3 length is 14 residues. V shed 3 bases and J 5 bases; nucleotides not matched to a gene: 3. Germline V gives CDR1 SQVTM, CDR2 ANQGSEA. Here the CDR3 DNA reads TGCAGCGTTGAGCGACTAGCGGGAAACAATGAGCAGTTCTTC. Translated: CSVERLAGNNEQFF.

This clonotype was counted between two and nine times. The chain joins TRBV5-1 to TRBJ2-3; 10 bases map to TRBD2. The V gene end was trimmed by 8 bases and the J gene end by 5 bases; junction bases not matched to a gene: 8. CDR3 length equals 14 residues. Germline assignment: CDR1 SGHRS and CDR2 YFSETQ. CDR3 loop: CARQLAGSGDTQYF. CDR3 DNA: TGCGCCAGACAACTAGCGGGGTCCGGAGATACGCAGTATTTT.

This clonotype has a handful of counts. The chain recombines TRBV21-1 with TRBJ2-3; no check of the table's D call, TRBD2, against the DNA was made. TRBV21-1 is reported as a pseudogene. The CDR3 extends over 19 amino acids. CDR3: CASSKGTSGDTTSTDTQYF. CDR3 bases: TGTGCCAGCAGCAAAGGGACTAGCGGGGATACAACTAGCACAGATACGCAGTATTTT.

This sequence joins TRBV6-1 and TRBJ1-1; 8 bases fit TRBD1. The CDR3 has 16 amino acids. From germline, CDR1 is MNHNS and CDR2 SASEGT. After removal of 6 bases from V and 3 bases from J, the junction contained 12 bases not matched to a gene. The DNA for the CDR3 is TGTGCCAGCAGGTCTTCAGGGGGCGCGGGGTACACTGAAGCTTTCTTT. Protein sequence: CASRSSGGAGYTEAFF.

This clonotype has a count of ten or more. The chain carries TRBV30 and TRBJ1-5, with unresolved D. The CDR3 spans 13 residues. CDR1 GTSNPN and CDR2 SVGIG come from the germline V gene (reference sequence). V was clipped by 0 bases and J by 0 bases, with 3 bases between them. The CDR3 here is CAWSVTSNQPQHF. CDR3 nucleotides: TGTGCCTGGAGTGTAACTAGCAATCAGCCCCAGCATTTT.

V gene TRBV29-1 combines with J gene TRBJ2-7, with 11 positions matching TRBD2. Germline values: CDR1 SQVTM, CDR2 ANQGSEA. V was pared by 7 bases and J by 2 bases, with 13 bases of the junction left unmatched. The CDR3 is 16 amino acids. The DNA for the CDR3 is TGCAGCGCCGGGGGGAGTGCTAGCGGGAGGACCTACGAGCAGTACTTC. Amino acids: CSAGGSASGRTYEQYF.

The V call is TRBV6-6, the J call TRBJ2-2; no definite D call. The CDR3 has 12 amino acids. Germline V gives CDR1 MNHNY, CDR2 SVGAGI (reference sequence). Trimming shortened V by 6 bases and J by 5 bases, and 7 bases separated the two germline ends. CDR3 residues: CASRRSTGELFF. The CDR3 coding sequence is TGTGCCAGCAGACGGAGTACCGGGGAGCTGTTTTTT.

This clonotype was picked up many times. The chain recombines TRBV5-1 with TRBJ2-5; a weak D match, TRBD1 (6 bases). V lost 2 bases, J lost 0 bases, and 11 bases lay in between. This CDR3 is built from 15 residues. Germline CDR1 is SGHRS and CDR2 is YFSETQ. CDR3 DNA sequence: TGCGCCAGCAGCTTACACGGGACAAACCAAGAGACCCAGTACTTC. It is translated as CASSLHGTNQETQYF.